This T cell receptor (beta chain) came from a study of T cell changes during pregnancy in multiple sclerosis. CDR1 SGDLS and CDR2 YYNGEE come from the germline V gene. The V segment lost 0 bases and the J segment 2 bases; nucleotides outside the gene matches: 11. CDR3 length: 18 amino acids. Generated by immunoSEQ multiplex PCR, the TCRdb table keeps only in-frame clones and is missing some. The sample carries about 64,000 clones, less than 95% recorded once. This TCR was sampled from a female donor in good health, enrolled as a control in a pregnancy study. The chain carries TRBV9 and TRBJ2-5; 9 nucleotides match TRBD2. The input for sequencing was peripheral blood, taken in the third trimester of pregnancy. In DNA, the CDR3 is TGTGCCAGCAGCGTAGCTGCCAGCGGGGGGCGGACACAAGAGACCCAGTACTTC. Amino acids: CASSVAASGGRTQETQYF.